This T cell receptor beta chain is drawn from a study of blood T cell repertoires in COVID-19 (dated by TCRdb to the early 2020s). Regarding the complete study: The collaborator samples originated in the United States, Italy and Spain and spanned the acute and convalescent phases of COVID-19. The material from the prospective study consisted of cDNA or gDNA derived from T cells, B-cell-depleted T cells, or PBMCs. Subjects who had been exposed to COVID-19, were actively infected with it, or had recovered from it provided the deeply sampled blood TCRbeta repertoires that made up the dataset. The repertoires were released in a freely available public database meant as a resource for research on the immune response to SARS-CoV-2. The samples were drawn from the first 160 participants of the ongoing ImmuneRACE study and from 950 to 1,500 subjects provided by 6 global collaborators. Nearly every sample came with metadata listing a de-identified subject ID, COVID-19 status, age in years and sex. Where available, HLA class I and class II types were obtained from metadata supplied by the sample provider rather than from assay-based typing. Broad study findings and their caveats: The quantity of clinical and demographic metadata differed by source and by participant and was supplied without curation.

As regards this clone: Its antigen has not been determined. Base qualities are not at hand, and no much larger clone is one base apart.

V and J are trimmed by 5 bases and 2 bases, and the gene matches miss 3 bases of the junction. The CDR3 goes from the cysteine to the phenylalanine over 13 residues. Solely the CDR3 DNA is kept, with 39 bases framed from the first base. CDR1 and CDR2 are read off the germline V gene as SQVTM and ANQGSEA. TCRbeta CDR3 regions were amplified from genomic DNA by means of the immunoSEQ Assay, a bias-controlled multiplex PCR. The paper's processing steps were these. The number of nucleated cells in each sample was estimated by amplification of reference gene primers within the assay. Sequence reads were collapsed and filtered to measure the absolute abundance of every unique TCRbeta CDR3 rearrangement. Productive Simpson clonality was computed per sample as the square root of Simpson's diversity index over productive rearrangements. This immuneACCESS table, as held by TCRdb, lists in-frame sequences with V and J called but not all clones. Of the missing ones, under half trace to an unresolved V gene in checked studies; the others have no known cause. V and J calls and clone size are as listed in that table; D and trimming were resolved from the DNA. The sample table shows 90,000 to 120,000 clones, and 90% to 95% are seen once. In total, the top ten clones hold roughly 0.97% of the sample.

Collaborating institutions collected whole blood in K2EDTA tubes following their own protocols. For TCRbeta analysis, collaborators shipped samples as frozen whole blood, isolated PBMCs, or DNA extracted from either of those sample types. Sequenced: peripheral blood. Recombination joined TRBV29-1 with TRBJ1-5; 7 junctional bases match TRBD1. The clonotype originates from a man between 60 and 75 years old with acute or convalescent COVID-19. The base sequence is TGCAGCGTTCAAACAGGGGGCAATCAGCCCCAGCATTTT. Translated, it reads CSVQTGGNQPQHF.